Listed below are T cell receptor beta chains from one sample, sequenced in a study of blood T cell repertoires in COVID-19. Data came from immunoSEQ multiplex PCR; TCRdb stores just in-frame clones and leaves some out. The sample lists 60,000 to 75,000 clones; around 85% were seen once. Specimen: peripheral blood. These receptors were collected from a woman aged 45-60 years with acute or convalescent COVID-19. The CDR3 runs from the conserved cysteine through the conserved F or W. A D gene is named only where the DNA matches it firmly. Only some rows state a clone size, as once, few, many or a class for expanded clones.

.	TRBJ1-2	14	.	TRBV30	CAWSGFSGSGGYTF	TGTGCCTGGAGTGGTTTCTCCGGCTCAGGTGGCTACACCTTC
.	TRBJ2-1	14	.	TRBV19	CASSPVFVFNEQFF	TGTGCCAGTAGCCCCGTTTTCGTGTTCAATGAGCAGTTCTTC
TRBD2	TRBJ2-5	17	.	TRBV19	CASSPGAGGALQETQYF	TGTGCCAGTAGTCCCGGAGCGGGGGGTGCACTCCAAGAGACCCAGTACTTC
TRBD1	TRBJ2-7	12	.	TRBV5-1	CASSQTGYEQYF	TGCGCCAGCAGCCAGACAGGGTACGAGCAGTACTTC
TRBD2	TRBJ2-1	17	.	TRBV19	CASSIDLSGSSYNEQFF	TGTGCCAGTAGTATAGACCTGAGCGGGAGTTCCTACAATGAGCAGTTCTTC
TRBD1	TRBJ2-1	11	.	TRBV12-3/TRBV12-4	CASNRGLEQFF	TGTGCCAGCAATAGGGGGCTCGAGCAGTTCTTC
TRBD1	TRBJ2-3	17	.	TRBV15	CATSRQGGTGGTDTQYF	TGTGCCACCAGCAGACAAGGTGGGACAGGGGGCACAGATACGCAGTATTTT
.	TRBJ1-1	13	.	TRBV27	CASSTHMNTEAFF	TGTGCCAGCAGTACTCATATGAACACTGAAGCTTTCTTT
.	TRBJ2-7	11	.	TRBV25-1	CASSDGYEQYF	TGTGCCAGCAGTGACGGCTACGAGCAGTACTTC
TRBD2	TRBJ2-1	15	.	TRBV19	CASTTSGGVPGWQFF	TGTGCCAGTACCACTAGCGGGGGTGTCCCTGGTTGGCAGTTCTTC
.	TRBJ1-4	13	.	TRBV30	CAWSPGGREKLFF	TGTGCCTGGAGCCCGGGAGGCCGGGAAAAACTGTTTTTT
.	TRBJ2-2	14	few	TRBV18	CASLSGHPTGELFF	TGTGCCAGCCTCTCGGGACACCCCACCGGGGAGCTGTTTTTT
TRBD1	TRBJ1-6	14	.	TRBV11-3	CASSHRDSHSPLHF	TGTGCCAGCAGCCACCGGGACAGTCATTCACCCCTCCACTTT
TRBD1	TRBJ1-1	16	.	TRBV7-3	CASSLTGKGVSTEAFF	TGTGCCAGCAGCTTGACAGGGAAAGGCGTCAGCACTGAAGCTTTCTTT
.	TRBJ1-2	11	.	TRBV30	CAWSLRDGYTF	TGTGCCTGGAGTCTCAGGGATGGCTACACCTTC
TRBD2	TRBJ2-2	17	few	TRBV4-2	CASSQGDGLAGTGELFF	TGTGCCAGCAGCCAAGGGGATGGACTAGCGGGAACCGGGGAGCTGTTTTTT
TRBD2	TRBJ2-5	15	.	TRBV27	CASSSHGRGQETQYF	TGTGCCAGCAGTTCACACGGGAGGGGCCAAGAGACCCAGTACTTC
.	TRBJ2-1	16	.	TRBV5-4	CASSYIKAVGVNEQFF	TGTGCCAGCAGTTATATAAAAGCAGTAGGGGTCAATGAGCAGTTCTTC
TRBD2	TRBJ2-5	16	.	TRBV5-1	CASSRGGTSSEETQYF	TGCGCCAGCAGCAGGGGCGGGACTAGCTCTGAAGAGACCCAGTACTTC
TRBD2	TRBJ2-1	18	.	TRBV5-4	CASSLGTSGPSFHNEQFF	TGTGCCAGCAGCTTGGGGACTAGCGGGCCTTCCTTCCACAATGAGCAGTTCTTC
TRBD2	TRBJ2-2	16	.	TRBV19	CASIGLAGGSPGELFF	TGTGCCAGTATTGGACTAGCGGGAGGGTCCCCCGGGGAGCTGTTTTTT
.	TRBJ1-3	15	few	TRBV5-1	CASSRDTDAGNTIYF	TGCGCCAGCAGCCGGGATACAGATGCCGGAAACACCATATATTTT
TRBD1	TRBJ2-1	12	.	TRBV12-3/TRBV12-4	CASSSSGDRVLF	TGTGCCAGCAGTTCCTCCGGGGACAGGGTGCTCTTC
.	TRBJ1-3	14	.	TRBV2	CASTGGTSGNTIYF	TGTGCCAGCACGGGGGGAACCTCTGGAAACACCATATATTTT
.	TRBJ1-2	14	.	TRBV18	CASSPSDAGVGYTF	TGTGCCAGCTCACCGTCGGACGCGGGGGTAGGCTACACCTTC
TRBD1	TRBJ1-1	13	.	TRBV11-1	CASSSGQGTEAFF	TGTGCCAGCAGCTCGGGACAGGGGACTGAAGCTTTCTTT
.	TRBJ2-7	16	few	TRBV5-1	CASSPGLTGLADEQYF	TGCGCCAGCAGCCCGGGCCTGACAGGTCTGGCGGACGAGCAGTACTTC
TRBD1	TRBJ2-1	16	.	TRBV5-6	CASSGKDRGPYNEQFF	TGTGCCAGCAGCGGGAAGGACAGGGGTCCCTACAATGAGCAGTTCTTC
TRBD2	TRBJ2-5	16	.	TRBV30	CAWSGLAGARQETQYF	TGTGCCTGGAGTGGACTAGCGGGAGCCCGCCAAGAGACCCAGTACTTC
.	TRBJ2-1	13	.	TRBV18	CASSPVEGGEQFF	TGTGCCAGCTCACCCGTAGAGGGTGGTGAGCAGTTCTTC
.	TRBJ2-1	17	.	TRBV5-6	CASPSTTGAVTYNEQFF	TGTGCCAGCCCATCGACGACTGGAGCGGTAACCTACAATGAGCAGTTCTTC
TRBD2	TRBJ2-2	15	.	TRBV27	CASSPAGAGTGELFF	TGTGCCAGCAGCCCAGCGGGAGCAGGGACCGGGGAGCTGTTTTTT
TRBD1	TRBJ1-2	14	few	TRBV6-5	CASRSTGDVYGYTF	TGTGCCAGCAGGTCCACAGGGGACGTCTATGGCTACACCTTC
TRBD2	TRBJ2-7	16	few	TRBV2	CASSSGTSGGSYEQYF	TGTGCCAGCAGTTCCGGGACTAGCGGGGGCTCCTACGAGCAGTACTTC
.	TRBJ1-2	15	many	TRBV3-1/TRBV3-2	CASSPARGSGYGYTF	TGTGCCAGCAGCCCAGCACGGGGGTCGGGGTATGGCTACACCTTC
TRBD2	TRBJ2-1	15	.	TRBV6-5	CASSVSGLAINEQFF	TGTGCCAGCAGCGTGTCGGGACTAGCTATCAATGAGCAGTTCTTC
TRBD1	TRBJ1-1	13	many	TRBV6-4	CASSRDRNTEAFF	TGTGCCAGCAGTCGGGACAGAAACACTGAAGCTTTCTTT
.	TRBJ1-1	13	.	TRBV12-2	CASRLDRNTEAFF	TGTGCAAGTCGCTTAGACAGGAACACTGAAGCTTTCTTT
TRBD2	TRBJ2-1	17	.	TRBV25-1	CASETSGGLSSYNEQFF	TGTGCCAGTGAAACTAGCGGGGGGTTAAGCTCCTACAATGAGCAGTTCTTC
TRBD2	TRBJ2-3	16	.	TRBV9	CASSLGLAGGTDTQYF	TGTGCCAGCAGCCTAGGACTAGCGGGGGGCACAGATACGCAGTATTTT
TRBD2	TRBJ2-1	18	once	TRBV28	CASSWDGLAEVSYNEQFF	TGTGCCAGCAGTTGGGACGGACTAGCGGAGGTCTCCTACAATGAGCAGTTCTTC
.	TRBJ2-7	16	few	TRBV9	CASSDRPAASPYEQYF	TGTGCCAGCAGCGATCGCCCTGCGGCTAGTCCCTACGAGCAGTACTTC
.	TRBJ2-1	15	.	TRBV29-1	CSVEPGDSANNEQFF	TGCAGCGTTGAACCCGGTGATAGCGCTAACAATGAGCAGTTCTTC
TRBD2	TRBJ2-2	17	.	TRBV24-1	CATSDRSGRENTGELFF	TGTGCCACCAGTGATCGTAGCGGGAGGGAAAACACCGGGGAGCTGTTTTTT
.	TRBJ1-6	16	.	TRBV7-2	CASSPPAGFYNSPLHF	TGTGCCAGCAGCCCCCCTGCAGGTTTCTATAATTCACCCCTCCACTTT